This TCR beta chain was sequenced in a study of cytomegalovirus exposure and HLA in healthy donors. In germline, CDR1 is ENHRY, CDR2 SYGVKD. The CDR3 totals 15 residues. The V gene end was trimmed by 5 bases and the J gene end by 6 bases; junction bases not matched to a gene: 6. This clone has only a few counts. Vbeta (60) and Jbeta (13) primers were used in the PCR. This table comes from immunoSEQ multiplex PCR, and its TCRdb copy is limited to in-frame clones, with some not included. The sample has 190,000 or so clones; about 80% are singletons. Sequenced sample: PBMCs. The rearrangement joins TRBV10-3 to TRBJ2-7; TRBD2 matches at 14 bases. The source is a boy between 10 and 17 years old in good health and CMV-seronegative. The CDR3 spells CAISSGTSGRFEQYF. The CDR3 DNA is TGTGCCATCAGTTCCGGGACTAGCGGGAGATTCGAGCAGTACTTC.